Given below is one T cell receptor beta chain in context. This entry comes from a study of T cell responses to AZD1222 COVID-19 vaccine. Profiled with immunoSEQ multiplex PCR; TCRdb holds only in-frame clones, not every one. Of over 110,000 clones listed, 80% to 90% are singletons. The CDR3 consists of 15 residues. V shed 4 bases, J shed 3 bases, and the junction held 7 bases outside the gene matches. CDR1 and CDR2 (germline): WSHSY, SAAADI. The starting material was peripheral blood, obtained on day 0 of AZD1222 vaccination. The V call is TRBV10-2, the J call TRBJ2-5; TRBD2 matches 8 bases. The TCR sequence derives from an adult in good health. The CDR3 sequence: CASSGPSGGEETQYF. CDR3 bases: TGCGCCAGCAGTGGACCGTCGGGGGGGGAAGAGACCCAGTACTTC.